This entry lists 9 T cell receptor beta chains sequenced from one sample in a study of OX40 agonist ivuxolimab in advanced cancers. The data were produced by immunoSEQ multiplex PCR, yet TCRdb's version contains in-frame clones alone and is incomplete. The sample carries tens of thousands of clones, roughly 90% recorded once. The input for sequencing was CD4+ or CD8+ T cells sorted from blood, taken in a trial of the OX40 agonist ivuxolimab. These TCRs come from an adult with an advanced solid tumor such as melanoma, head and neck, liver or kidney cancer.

CDR3 amino acids: CASSSDGNQPQHF. As DNA, the CDR3 is TGCGCCAGCAGCAGTGATGGCAATCAGCCCCAGCATTTT. The rearrangement links TRBV5-1 to TRBJ1-5; D ambiguous. Trimming stripped 4 bases from V and 2 bases from J, with 7 bases between. The CDR3 is made up of 13 amino acids. Germline V gives CDR1 SGHRS, CDR2 YFSETQ.

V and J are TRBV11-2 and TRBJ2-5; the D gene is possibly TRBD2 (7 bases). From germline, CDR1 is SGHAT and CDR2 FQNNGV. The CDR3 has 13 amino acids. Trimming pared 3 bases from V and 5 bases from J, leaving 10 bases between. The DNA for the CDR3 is TGTGCCAGCAGCTTTGGGGGGGCGGAGACCCAGTACTTC. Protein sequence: CASSFGGAETQYF. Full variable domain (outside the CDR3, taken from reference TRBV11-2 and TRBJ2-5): EAGVAQSPRYKIIEKRQSVAFWCNPISGHATLYWYQQILGQGPKLLIQFQNNGVVDDSQLPKDRFSAERLKGVDSTLKIQPAKLEDSAVYLCASSFGGAETQYFGPGTRLLVL.

The CDR3 bases are TGCGCCAGCAGTGAAACTTTAAGGAACACTGAAGCTTTCTTT. Its protein product is CASSETLRNTEAFF. The V call is TRBV10-2, the J call TRBJ1-1, with D hard to call. The CDR3 has 14 amino acids. The germline V gene encodes CDR1 WSHSY and CDR2 SAAADI. The V gene lost 3 bases and the J gene lost 1 base, with 9 bases spanning the gap.

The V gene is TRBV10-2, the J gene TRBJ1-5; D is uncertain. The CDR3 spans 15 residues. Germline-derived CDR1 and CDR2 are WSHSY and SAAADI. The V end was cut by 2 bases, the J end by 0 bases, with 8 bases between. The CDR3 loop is CASSEVAASNQPQHF. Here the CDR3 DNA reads TGCGCCAGCAGTGAGGTGGCAGCTAGCAATCAGCCCCAGCATTTT.

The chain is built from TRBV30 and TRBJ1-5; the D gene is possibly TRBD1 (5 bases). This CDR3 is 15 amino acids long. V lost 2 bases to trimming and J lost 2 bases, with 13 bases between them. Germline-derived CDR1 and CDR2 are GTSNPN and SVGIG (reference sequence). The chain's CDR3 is CAWSTPGFGNQPQHF. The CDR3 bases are TGTGCCTGGAGTACCCCAGGGTTTGGCAATCAGCCCCAGCATTTT.

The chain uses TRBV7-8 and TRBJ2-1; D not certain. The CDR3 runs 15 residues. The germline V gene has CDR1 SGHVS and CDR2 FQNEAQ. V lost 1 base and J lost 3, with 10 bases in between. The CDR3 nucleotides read TGTGCCAGCAGCTTAGGAGCCTCTCACTACAATGAGCAGTTCTTC. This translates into CASSLGASHYNEQFF.

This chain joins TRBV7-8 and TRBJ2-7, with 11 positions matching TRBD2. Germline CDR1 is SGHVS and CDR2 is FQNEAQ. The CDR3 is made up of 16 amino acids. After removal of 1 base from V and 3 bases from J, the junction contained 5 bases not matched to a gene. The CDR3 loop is CASSLGVAGGLYEQYF. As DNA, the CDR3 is TGTGCCAGCAGCTTAGGGGTAGCGGGGGGGCTCTACGAGCAGTACTTC.

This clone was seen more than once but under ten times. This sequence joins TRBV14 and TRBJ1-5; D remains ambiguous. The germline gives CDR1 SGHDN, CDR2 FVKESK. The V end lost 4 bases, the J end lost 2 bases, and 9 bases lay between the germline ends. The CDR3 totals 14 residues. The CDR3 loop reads CASSPGSGNQPQHF. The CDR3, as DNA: TGTGCCAGCAGCCCGGGAAGCGGCAATCAGCCCCAGCATTTT.

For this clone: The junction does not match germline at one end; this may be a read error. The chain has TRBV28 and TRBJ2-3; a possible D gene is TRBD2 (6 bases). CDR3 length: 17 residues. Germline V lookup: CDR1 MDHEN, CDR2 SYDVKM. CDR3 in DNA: TGTGTCAGCAGTTTGGCGGGGTGGCAGGAAAGCACAGATACGCAGTATTTT. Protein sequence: CVSSLAGWQESTDTQYF.